The entry that follows covers one T cell receptor beta chain sequence. TCRdb analysed the RT-PCR reads with MiXCR anew, one entry per CDR3 protein. The sample shows approximately 200,000 distinct CDR3 sequences, 40% to 45% of them seen only once. This specimen comes from a study of patients and donors after allogeneic stem cell transplantation. This CDR3 comprises 13 residues. Germline V lookup: CDR1 MGHDK, CDR2 SYGVNS. V lost 1 base to trimming and J lost 11 bases, with 15 bases between them. Sequencing was performed on blood, either unsorted or a sorted T cell fraction (not recorded which). J is TRBJ2-7 and V is TRBV25-1; perhaps TRBD2 as D (6 bases). This TCR came from a human donor who was either an allogeneic HSCT recipient or a stem cell or donor lymphocyte infusion donor (not recorded which). It is not recorded whose cells these are; they may come from a transplant donor. The CDR3 is CASSESVALAKYF. The CDR3 region has the DNA TGTGCCAGCAGTGAATCGGTGGCTCTAGCGAAGTACTTC.